The clone carrying this T cell receptor (beta chain) was counted at least ten times. Antigen unknown. Using its own MiXCR run on the reads, TCRdb lists one record per CDR3 protein. The profile shows 200,000 to 250,000 distinct CDR3 sequences, about 12% of them singletons. This entry is derived from a study of T cell repertoires in cytomegalovirus infection. In the study overall: Public TCR beta signatures marked donors with CMV infection and the matching HLA.

The CDR3 contains 14 residues. V was clipped by 4 bases and J by 1 base; unmatched bases: 7. CDR1 SQVTM and CDR2 ANQGSEA come from the germline V gene. Findings and limits, study-wide: HLA-C-restricted TCR beta clonotypes specific for CMV led the ex vivo response.

Sequenced: PBMCs. The chain recombines TRBV29-1 with TRBJ2-7, with TRBD1 matching over 7 bases. The receptor comes from a human donor in good health (CMV status not recorded). Some clones in this sample may be carry-over from other donors' samples. Here the CDR3 reads CSVGKGAGSYEQYF. The CDR3 DNA sequence: TGCAGCGTTGGGAAGGGGGCTGGGTCCTACGAGCAGTACTTC.